Shown below are 30 T cell receptor beta chains from a single sample sequenced in a study of T cell changes during pregnancy in multiple sclerosis. Method: immunoSEQ multiplex PCR; TCRdb's copy keeps in-frame clones and lacks some. The repertoire holds fewer than 85,000 clones, with 93% as singletons. This specimen consisted of peripheral blood, obtained in the second trimester of pregnancy. The source of these receptors is a female donor with multiple sclerosis, enrolled in a pregnancy study.

The chain uses TRBV5-8 and TRBJ2-5; TRBD2 might be the D (6 bases). This CDR3 is 18 amino acids long. The V and J ends lost 4 bases and 2 bases respectively, with 24 bases between them. Germline V lookup: CDR1 SGHTS, CDR2 YDEGEE. The CDR3 reads CASSPAGKEFAGQETQYF. For the CDR3, the DNA is TGTGCCAGCAGCCCTGCGGGGAAGGAGTTCGCGGGACAAGAGACCCAGTACTTC.

V is TRBV27 and J is TRBJ2-2; D is undetermined. Germline CDR1 and CDR2: MNHEY and SMNVEV (reference sequence). This CDR3 region has 14 residues. V lost 9 bases and J lost 2, with 13 bases in between. CDR3 DNA sequence: TGTGCCAGTGCCAGTAACCTTAACACCGGGGAGCTGTTTTTT. Translated: CASASNLNTGELFF.

This clone was seen only a few times. The chain employs TRBV10-3 and TRBJ1-5, with D hard to call. This CDR3 comprises 15 residues. Germline CDR1 is ENHRY and CDR2 is SYGVKD. V gave up 2 bases and J gave up 3 bases, with 11 bases separating them. Written as DNA, the CDR3 is TGTGCCATCAGTGAGGGGCAACGGGACAATCAGCCCCAGCATTTT. Amino acids: CAISEGQRDNQPQHF.

This clone was picked up one time. V gene TRBV27 combines with J gene TRBJ1-2; 8 nucleotides align to TRBD1. Germline V lookup: CDR1 MNHEY, CDR2 SMNVEV (reference sequence). The trim removed 2 bases at V and 4 bases at J, leaving 3 bases unmatched. There are 14 residues in the CDR3. This chain's CDR3 is CASSLQGASYGYTF. DNA of the CDR3: TGTGCCAGCAGTTTACAGGGGGCATCCTATGGCTACACCTTC.

The chain recombines TRBV9 with TRBJ2-1, with 10 bases fitting TRBD2. V shed 0 bases and J 9 bases; nucleotides not matched to a gene: 3. Germline V gene data show CDR1 as SGDLS and CDR2 as YYNGEE. CDR3 size: 14 residues. CDR3 region: CASSVAAGGGEQFF. The CDR3, as DNA: TGTGCCAGCAGCGTAGCAGCGGGGGGGGGTGAGCAGTTCTTC.

The chain recombines TRBV10-3 with TRBJ2-1; 7 bases agree with TRBD1. The CDR3 is 13 amino acids. The ends lost 7 bases at V and 5 bases at J; junction bases unmatched: 5. CDR1 is ENHRY and CDR2 is SYGVKD in the germline V gene. This CDR3 is CAITGTANNEQFF. CDR3 nucleotide sequence: TGTGCCATCACCGGGACAGCAAACAATGAGCAGTTCTTC.

The chain recombines TRBV10-2 with TRBJ2-5, with D tentatively TRBD2 (6 bases). CDR1 and CDR2 from the germline V gene are WSHSY and SAAADI. The CDR3 loop spans 17 amino acids. The V gene lost 0 bases and the J gene lost 4 bases, with 18 bases spanning the gap. CDR3 amino acids: CASSESRGPGERETQYF. CDR3 sequence (DNA): TGCGCCAGCAGTGAGTCTCGCGGACCGGGGGAAAGAGAGACCCAGTACTTC.

The chain combines TRBV19 with TRBJ2-7, with D possibly matching TRBD1 (5 bases). The V gene lost 6 bases and the J gene lost 5 bases, with 14 bases spanning the gap. In germline, CDR1 is LNHDA, CDR2 SQIVND (reference sequence). The CDR3 length is 13 residues. CDR3 sequence (DNA): TGTGCCAGTAGATCCAGGGTAATGGACGAGCAGTACTTC. Its protein product is CASRSRVMDEQYF.

J is TRBJ1-4 and V is TRBV5-1; 8 bases agree with TRBD1. The CDR3 is 14 amino acids. After removal of 4 bases from V and 4 bases from J, the junction contained 3 bases not matched to a gene. CDR1 is SGHRS, CDR2 YFSETQ, per germline. The chain's CDR3 is CASSAGQGNEKLFF. CDR3 bases: TGCGCCAGCAGCGCCGGACAGGGTAATGAAAAACTGTTTTTT.

About this clone itself: Other DNA sequences in the same sample also yield this CDR3. The V call is TRBV27, the J call TRBJ1-5; a possible D gene is TRBD1 (5 bases). The germline V gene has CDR1 MNHEY and CDR2 SMNVEV (reference sequence). V lost 6 bases, J lost 1 base, and 10 bases lay in between. CDR3 length: 14 amino acids. CDR3 nucleotides: TGTGCCAGCAGCCTCGGGGGAAGCAATCAGCCCCAGCATTTT. It yields the protein CASSLGGSNQPQHF.

CDR3 loop: CASSFGTSGGYNEQFF. The CDR3 DNA follows: TGTGCCAGCAGCTTTGGGACTAGCGGGGGGTACAATGAGCAGTTCTTC. The chain joins TRBV11-1 to TRBJ2-1, with TRBD2 matching over 15 bases. Per germline, CDR1 SGHAT and CDR2 FQDESV (reference sequence). The CDR3 spans 16 residues. With 3 bases clipped from V and 4 bases from J, the junction kept 1 base outside the gene matches. Full variable domain (rest looked up from reference TRBV11-1 and TRBJ2-1): EAEVAQSPRYKITEKSQAVAFWCDPISGHATLYWYRQILGQGPELLVQFQDESVVDDSQLPKDRFSAERLKGVDSTLKIQPAELGDSAMYLCASSFGTSGGYNEQFFGPGTRLTVL.

The table lists this clone with a few counts. The genes are TRBV30 and TRBJ2-5, with 7 bases lining up with TRBD2. The germline gives CDR1 GTSNPN, CDR2 SVGIG (reference sequence). The CDR3 is 15 residues long. Trimming at V came to 0 bases and at J to 5 bases, leaving 9 bases not matched to a gene. This chain's CDR3 is CAWSVLSGSEETQYF. The CDR3 nucleotides are TGTGCCTGGAGTGTACTTAGCGGGTCTGAGGAGACCCAGTACTTC. The entire variable domain, with the rest obtained from reference TRBV30 and TRBJ2-5, is as follows: SQTIHQWPATLVQPVGSPLSLECTVEGTSNPNLYWYRQAAGRGLQLLFYSVGIGQISSEVPQNLSASRPQDRQFILSSKKLLLSDSGFYLCAWSVLSGSEETQYFGPGTRLLVL.

J is TRBJ2-5 and V is TRBV5-4; TRBD2 matches at 13 bases. From germline, CDR1 is SGHNT and CDR2 YYREEE (reference sequence). With V trimmed by 6 bases and J by 4 bases, 9 bases remained unmatched. This CDR3 has 16 residues. The CDR3 coding sequence is TGTGCCAGCACTCTACCTGGACTAGCGGGGGCAGAGACCCAGTACTTC. This sequence encodes CASTLPGLAGAETQYF.

V gene TRBV15 combines with J gene TRBJ1-5, with TRBD1 matching over 8 bases. The germline V gene has CDR1 LNHNV and CDR2 YYDKDF (reference sequence). This CDR3 is built from 15 residues. The V and J ends lost 0 bases and 5 bases, in that order; junction bases with no gene match: 3. CDR3 bases: TGTGCCACCAGCAGAGATTGGGACAGGTATCAGCCCCAGCATTTT. Translated: CATSRDWDRYQPQHF.

The rearrangement links TRBV18 to TRBJ2-1, with 13 nucleotides matching TRBD2. With 3 bases clipped from V and 12 bases from J, the junction kept 11 bases outside the gene matches. The CDR3 spans 16 residues. Germline lookup yields CDR1 KGHSH and CDR2 LQKENI. This CDR3 is CASSPLTSGRAVGQFF. DNA for the CDR3: TGTGCCAGCTCACCGCTAACTAGCGGGAGGGCCGTGGGGCAGTTCTTC. The variable domain in full, completed from reference TRBV18 and TRBJ2-1, reads NAGVMQNPRHLVRRRGQEARLRCSPMKGHSHVYWYRQLPEEGLKFMVYLQKENIIDESGMPKERFSAEFPKEGPSILRIQQVVRGDSAAYFCASSPLTSGRAVGQFFGPGTRLTVL.

The J gene is TRBJ2-7, the V gene TRBV5-1; tentative D call: TRBD2 (6 bases). Trimming pared 0 bases from V and 3 bases from J, leaving 10 bases between. The CDR3 is made up of 14 amino acids. From germline, CDR1 is SGHRS and CDR2 YFSETQ. The CDR3 nucleotides read TGCGCCAGCAGCTTGGAAGGCGGGGACTACGAGCAGTACTTC. This sequence encodes CASSLEGGDYEQYF. Full variable domain (missing parts from reference TRBV5-1 and TRBJ2-7): KAGVTQTPRYLIKTRGQQVTLSCSPISGHRSVSWYQQTPGQGLQFLFEYFSETQRNKGNFPGRFSGRQFSNSRSEMNVSTLELGDSALYLCASSLEGGDYEQYFGPGTRLTVT.

The rearrangement uses TRBV5-1 and TRBJ1-4, with 8 bases fitting TRBD1. CDR3 size: 16 residues. The germline V gene encodes CDR1 SGHRS and CDR2 YFSETQ. V was pared by 0 bases and J by 3 bases, with 4 bases of the junction left unmatched. This CDR3 reads CASSLAGQGANEKLFF. The DNA of the CDR3 is TGCGCCAGCAGCTTGGCCGGACAGGGCGCTAATGAAAAACTGTTTTTT.

The chain has TRBV7-8 and TRBJ1-1, with TRBD1 matching 11 bases. From germline, CDR1 is SGHVS and CDR2 FQNEAQ. The CDR3 contains 17 residues. V was pared by 5 bases and J by 4 bases, with 12 bases of the junction left unmatched. The CDR3 here is CASSTPGQGVLGTEAFF. The CDR3 nucleotides are TGTGCCAGCAGCACACCGGGACAGGGGGTTCTGGGCACTGAAGCTTTCTTT.

This rearrangement joins TRBV11-3 to TRBJ2-1; possibly TRBD2 for D (6 bases). The germline CDR1 and CDR2 sequences are SGHNT and YENEEA. The CDR3 loop spans 16 amino acids. With 0 bases removed from V and 4 bases from J, the gap between germline ends came to 13 bases. Written as DNA, the CDR3 is TGTGCCAGCAGCTTAGATGGGAGTAGCGGATACAATGAGCAGTTCTTC. Amino acid sequence: CASSLDGSSGYNEQFF.

The chain uses TRBV30 and TRBJ2-2, with D possibly matching TRBD1 (5 bases). The CDR3 length is 13 residues. Germline CDR1 and CDR2: GTSNPN and SVGIG (reference sequence). Deletions cut 2 bases from V and 4 bases from J, with 8 bases between. The CDR3 is CAWSRGGTGELFF. For the CDR3, the DNA is TGTGCCTGGAGTAGGGGCGGCACCGGGGAGCTGTTTTTT.

This chain links TRBV2 with TRBJ2-2; D possibly corresponds to TRBD2 (5 bases). The CDR3 sequence is 13 residues long. The germline V and J ends were trimmed by 7 bases and 7 bases, with 13 bases remaining between them. Germline V gives CDR1 SNHLY, CDR2 FYNNEI. The CDR3 protein is CASTGSANGELFF. The DNA of the CDR3 is TGTGCCAGCACCGGTAGCGCAAACGGGGAGCTGTTTTTT.

The chain has TRBV7-2 and TRBJ2-1, with 9 bases lining up with TRBD2. Trimming took 1 base from V and 3 from J; bases not matched to a gene: 7. CDR3 length equals 17 residues. Germline V gives CDR1 SGHTA, CDR2 FQGNSA. DNA of the CDR3: TGTGCCAGCAGCTTAGGGCCCCTAGCGGGGAACTACAATGAGCAGTTCTTC. Its protein product is CASSLGPLAGNYNEQFF.

The sample holds a few counts of this clone. The rearrangement joins TRBV5-4 to TRBJ2-7; 8 bases map to TRBD1. Germline CDR1 SGHNT, CDR2 YYREEE (reference sequence). The V gene end was trimmed by 1 base and the J gene end by 1 base; junction bases not matched to a gene: 1. The length of the CDR3 is 14 residues. In DNA form, the CDR3 reads TGTGCCAGCAGCTTGCAGGGGGCATCCTACGAGCAGTACTTC. Its translation is CASSLQGASYEQYF. Filled out from reference TRBV5-4 and TRBJ2-7, the complete variable domain reads ETGVTQSPTHLIKTRGQQVTLRCSSQSGHNTVSWYQQALGQGPQFIFQYYREEENGRGNFPPRFSGLQFPNYSSELNVNALELDDSALYLCASSLQGASYEQYFGPGTRLTVT.

The V call is TRBV2, the J call TRBJ1-1; D may be TRBD1 (5 bases). V lost 7 bases and J lost 8, with 11 bases in between. This CDR3 has 11 amino acids. The germline V gene has CDR1 SNHLY and CDR2 FYNNEI. CDR3 bases: TGTGCCAGCATGGAAGGGGTAGAAGCTTTCTTT. Protein product: CASMEGVEAFF. Using reference TRBV2 and TRBJ1-1 for the parts outside the CDR3, the full variable domain is EPEVTQTPSHQVTQMGQEVILRCVPISNHLYFYWYRQILGQKVEFLVSFYNNEISEKSEIFDDQFSVERPDGSNFTLKIRSTKLEDSAMYFCASMEGVEAFFGQGTRLTVV.

This rearrangement joins TRBV7-2 to TRBJ2-3; possibly TRBD2 for D (6 bases). Germline-derived CDR1 and CDR2 are SGHTA and FQGNSA. Trimming left V 7 bases short and J 3 bases short, with 11 bases between. This CDR3 region has 13 residues. CDR3 sequence (DNA): TGTGCCAGCAACCTGGGGGGAACAGATACGCAGTATTTT. Translating gives CASNLGGTDTQYF. The complete variable domain, with remaining parts taken from reference TRBV7-2 and TRBJ2-3, reads GAGVSQSPSNKVTEKGKDVELRCDPISGHTALYWYRQSLGQGLEFLIYFQGNSAPDKSGLPSDRFSAERTGGSVSTLTIQRTQQEDSAVYLCASNLGGTDTQYFGPGTRLTVL.

The V call is TRBV29-1, the J call TRBJ1-1; 9 positions agree with TRBD1. CDR1 and CDR2 (germline): SQVTM, ANQGSEA. This CDR3 region has 11 residues. After removal of 7 bases from V and 7 bases from J, the junction contained 4 bases not matched to a gene. CDR3 residues: CSGSDRGEAFF. CDR3 nucleotide sequence: TGCAGCGGTTCGGACAGGGGTGAAGCTTTCTTT. Full variable domain (missing parts from reference TRBV29-1 and TRBJ1-1): SAVISQKPSRDICQRGTSLTIQCQVDSQVTMMFWYRQQPGQSLTLIATANQGSEATYESGFVIDKFPISRPNLTFSTLTVSNMSPEDSSIYLCSGSDRGEAFFGQGTRLTVV.

This chain connects TRBV20-1 to TRBJ1-1; D is uncertain. This CDR3 has 11 residues. CDR1 DFQATT and CDR2 SNEGSKA come from the germline V gene (reference sequence). V was cut by 3 bases and J by 10 bases, with 12 bases left in between. The CDR3 spells CSASGPLGAFF. CDR3 DNA sequence: TGCAGTGCTAGTGGGCCGCTGGGAGCTTTCTTT.

J is TRBJ2-3 and V is TRBV11-2, with D uncertain. The CDR3 extends over 13 amino acids. V gave up 2 bases and J gave up 3 bases, with 6 bases separating them. Germline CDR1 and CDR2: SGHAT and FQNNGV. CDR3 bases: TGTGCCAGCAGCTTATACGAGACAGATACGCAGTATTTT. Its protein is CASSLYETDTQYF. Drawing the rest from reference TRBV11-2 and TRBJ2-3, the complete variable domain is EAGVAQSPRYKIIEKRQSVAFWCNPISGHATLYWYQQILGQGPKLLIQFQNNGVVDDSQLPKDRFSAERLKGVDSTLKIQPAKLEDSAVYLCASSLYETDTQYFGPGTRLTVL.

The chain uses TRBV10-3 and TRBJ2-7; 9 bases are a match to TRBD1. CDR3 length equals 14 residues. Germline V CDR1 and CDR2: ENHRY, SYGVKD. Unmatched junction bases numbered 5, after V lost 3 bases and J lost 5 bases. CDR3 amino acids: CAISEGTGFHEQYF. CDR3 DNA: TGTGCCATCAGTGAAGGGACAGGGTTCCACGAGCAGTACTTC.

The rearrangement uses TRBV2 and TRBJ1-1, with D maybe TRBD1 (5 bases). V was clipped by 8 bases and J by 7 bases, with 8 bases between them. Germline CDR1 and CDR2: SNHLY and FYNNEI. This CDR3 comprises 10 residues. The CDR3 nucleotides are TGTGCCAGCCGGGGGGGTGAAGCTTTCTTT. It translates to CASRGGEAFF.